These T cell receptor beta chains were read from a single sample in a study of OX40 agonist ivuxolimab in advanced cancers. Here immunoSEQ multiplex PCR was the method, and the copy in TCRdb shows in-frame clones only, minus some. This sample has around 83,000 clones; roughly nine tenths occur once, and the top ten carry around 1.5%. The material sequenced was CD4+ or CD8+ T cells sorted from blood, taken in a trial of the OX40 agonist ivuxolimab. These receptors all stem from an adult with an advanced solid tumor such as melanoma, head and neck, liver or kidney cancer. Each CDR3 is given with its conserved first and last residue. D genes are given only for firm matches. Clone sizes are given selectively: once, few, many, or a class where the clone is expanded.

TGCAGCGTTTGGGACCCTACCAACAATGAGCAGTTCTTC CSVWDPTNNEQFF . TRBJ2-1 TRBV29-1 .
TGTGCCAGTAGTATCCAGGGGTCCCTGGGTTACAATGAGCAGTTCTTC CASSIQGSLGYNEQFF . TRBJ2-1 TRBV19 .
. CASSLSPRQGTAISPSIF . TRBJ1-5 TRBV27 .
TGCAGCGTCGAAGGATACAATGAGCAGTTCTTC CSVEGYNEQFF . TRBJ2-1 TRBV29-1 .
TGTGCCAGCAGCCAGGACAGTTGGGGGGAGCTGTTTTTT CASSQDSWGELFF . TRBJ2-2 TRBV11-1 .
TGTGCCTGGAACAGGGGGTACTCCTACGAGCAGTACTTC CAWNRGYSYEQYF TRBD1 TRBJ2-7 TRBV30 .
TGTGCCAGCAGTGTATTGGCGGGGGACGCCTACGAGCAGTACTTC CASSVLAGDAYEQYF TRBD2 TRBJ2-7 TRBV6-4 .
TGCAGTGCTAGTCATGTGAATACGCAGTATTTT CSASHVNTQYF . TRBJ2-3 TRBV20-1 .
TGTGCCAGCAGAGCCGGGACAGTAGATGGCTACACCTTC CASRAGTVDGYTF TRBD1 TRBJ1-2 TRBV28 .
TGTGCCAGCAGTCTTAAAACATGGGTCGTAGCTAACTATGGCTACACCTTC CASSLKTWVVANYGYTF . TRBJ1-2 TRBV28 .
TGTGCCAGCCGCCAACTAGCGGGAGGGCCCCCAGATACGCAGTATTTT CASRQLAGGPPDTQYF TRBD2 TRBJ2-3 TRBV7-2 .
TGCGCCAGCAGCTTAGGTCAGCAGGGGGACATTCAGTACTTC CASSLGQQGDIQYF TRBD1 TRBJ2-4 TRBV5-1 .
TGTGCCAGCAGTCCCCGACAGGGGCTCAGCACAGATACGCAGTATTTT CASSPRQGLSTDTQYF TRBD1 TRBJ2-3 TRBV6-6 .
TGTGCCAGTAGTCAAGTAAACCGGGCGGAGCAGTACTTC CASSQVNRAEQYF . TRBJ2-7 TRBV19 .
TGTGCCAGCAGTACCGGGCCGGTGAGCACCGGGGAGCTGTTTTTT CASSTGPVSTGELFF . TRBJ2-2 TRBV28 .
TGTGCCAGCAGTTGGACAGGCGCAACTAATGAAAAACTGTTTTTT CASSWTGATNEKLFF TRBD1 TRBJ1-4 TRBV27 .
TGTGCCAGCAGCCGCTACAGGGGCCGCGAGACCCAGTACTTC CASSRYRGRETQYF TRBD1 TRBJ2-5 TRBV28 .
TGTGCCAGCAGCTCCCTCCCCGGGAGGAGGTTGCGTCCGGGCATTCAGTACTTC CASSSLPGRRLRPGIQYF TRBD2 TRBJ2-4 TRBV7-2 once
TGTGCCAGCAAGGGCACTCCAGCGTCCAATTCACCCCTCCACTTT CASKGTPASNSPLHF . TRBJ1-6 TRBV6-1 .
TGTGCCAGCAGTGATTTCGGGACTACCTACGAGCAGTACTTC CASSDFGTTYEQYF TRBD2 TRBJ2-7 TRBV6-1 .
TGTGCCAGCGCCGAGATACCTGGGGCCAACGTCCTGACTTTC CASAEIPGANVLTF . TRBJ2-6 TRBV2 .
TGTGCCAGCAGTGTGGACAGTGTGCCCTACGAGCAGTACTTC CASSVDSVPYEQYF . TRBJ2-7 TRBV2 .
TGTGCCAGCAGCCATCCGGGACTTGCCGAGAGAAAGGACTTC CASSHPGLAERKDF . TRBJ2-7 TRBV6-1 once
TGTGCCAGCAACCCGACAGGGAACACTGAAGCTTTCTTT CASNPTGNTEAFF . TRBJ1-1 TRBV25-1 .
TGTGCCAGCAGCTTAGGGGCAGGGTTCTCTGGAAACACCATATATTTT CASSLGAGFSGNTIYF . TRBJ1-3 TRBV11-2 .
TGCGCCAGCAGCCGTATCGGGGCGCCGGATCAGCCCCAGCATTTT CASSRIGAPDQPQHF . TRBJ1-5 TRBV5-1 medium-sized
TGTGCCAGCTCACCACCGACGACTAGGGTCGGTGAGCAGTTCTTC CASSPPTTRVGEQFF . TRBJ2-1 TRBV18 .
TGTGCCAGCAGCGGACAGCCCTCCTACGAGCAGTACTTC CASSGQPSYEQYF . TRBJ2-7 TRBV5-6 .
TGTGCCAGCAGCTTAGCGTCGGGGGTCGGTGAAAAACTGTTTTTT CASSLASGVGEKLFF . TRBJ1-4 TRBV7-6 .
TGTGCCAGCTCACTCGGGACAGCGGGTCAGCCCCAGCATTTT CASSLGTAGQPQHF TRBD1 TRBJ1-5 TRBV18 once
TGTGCCTACAACGCTGGGGCCAACGTCCTGACTTTC CAYNAGANVLTF . TRBJ2-6 TRBV30 .
TGTGCCAGCAGCTCGACCCCGAGGCCTGGTAATGAAAAACTGTTTTTT CASSSTPRPGNEKLFF . TRBJ1-4 TRBV5-4 .
TGTGCCAGCAGCCTGGGTGAATTGCTATGGGCAAGTGAGACCCAGTACTTC CASSLGELLWASETQYF . TRBJ2-5 TRBV5-6 .
TGTGCCAGCAGCTTGGGCCACGTAAGCTCCTACGAGCAGTACTTC CASSLGHVSSYEQYF . TRBJ2-7 TRBV5-6 .
TGTGCCAGCAGCCCCGGACTAGCGGGAACACCTACTGAGCAGTTCTTC CASSPGLAGTPTEQFF TRBD2 TRBJ2-1 TRBV9 .
TGCGCCAGCAGCTTGGGGGGACAGGGACTCAATCAGCCCCAGCATTTT CASSLGGQGLNQPQHF TRBD1 TRBJ1-5 TRBV5-1 once
TGTGCCAGCAGCTTAAACGGCGCCCTGGGCCACGAGCAGTACTTC CASSLNGALGHEQYF . TRBJ2-7 TRBV7-9 .
TGTGCCAGCACCGGGACAGCTTTGTCCTACGAGCAGTACTTC CASTGTALSYEQYF TRBD1 TRBJ2-7 TRBV28 .
TGTGCCAGCAGCTCATTTGGGCGGGAGACCCAGTACTTC CASSSFGRETQYF . TRBJ2-5 TRBV7-2 .
TGTGCCAGCAGATCAGGGTCAGCGGCTTTATGGAATGAGCAGTTCTTC CASRSGSAALWNEQFF . TRBJ2-1 TRBV5-4 .
TGTGCCAGCAGCCGACAGGGGAGCTCCTACGAGCAGTACTTC CASSRQGSSYEQYF TRBD1 TRBJ2-7 TRBV5-4 .